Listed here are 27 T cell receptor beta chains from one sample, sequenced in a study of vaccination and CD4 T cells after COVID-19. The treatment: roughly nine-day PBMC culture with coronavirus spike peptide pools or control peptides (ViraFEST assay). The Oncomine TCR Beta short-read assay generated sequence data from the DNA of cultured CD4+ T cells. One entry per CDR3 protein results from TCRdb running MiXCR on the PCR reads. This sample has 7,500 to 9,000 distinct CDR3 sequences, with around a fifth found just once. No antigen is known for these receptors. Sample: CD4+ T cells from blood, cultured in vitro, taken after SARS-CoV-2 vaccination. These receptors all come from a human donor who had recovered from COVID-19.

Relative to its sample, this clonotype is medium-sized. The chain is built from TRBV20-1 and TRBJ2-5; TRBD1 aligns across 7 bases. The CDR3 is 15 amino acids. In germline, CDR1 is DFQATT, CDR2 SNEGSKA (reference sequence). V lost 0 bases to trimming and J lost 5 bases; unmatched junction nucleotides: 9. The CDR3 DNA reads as TGCAGTGCTAGAGATGGGACAGCGGCTGTGGAGACCCAGTACTTC. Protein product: CSARDGTAAVETQYF.

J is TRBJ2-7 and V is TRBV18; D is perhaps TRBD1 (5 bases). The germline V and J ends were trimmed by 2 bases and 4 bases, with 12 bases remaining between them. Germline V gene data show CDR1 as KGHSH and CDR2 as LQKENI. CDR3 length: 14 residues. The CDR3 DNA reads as TGTGCCAGCTCACCAACAGGCAGGGATTACGAGCAGTACTTC. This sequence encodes CASSPTGRDYEQYF.

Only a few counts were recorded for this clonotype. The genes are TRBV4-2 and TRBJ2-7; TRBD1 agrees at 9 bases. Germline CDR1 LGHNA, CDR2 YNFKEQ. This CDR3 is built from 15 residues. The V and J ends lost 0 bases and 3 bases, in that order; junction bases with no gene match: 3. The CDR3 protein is CASSQDPTGGYEQYF. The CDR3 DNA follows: TGTGCCAGCAGCCAAGATCCGACAGGGGGCTACGAGCAGTACTTC.

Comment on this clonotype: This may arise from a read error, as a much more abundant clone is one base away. The CDR3 sequence: CAGSKGSFAKETQYF. In DNA, the CDR3 is TGTGCCGGCAGCAAAGGGTCCTTCGCTAAAGAGACCCAGTACTTC. This sequence joins TRBV7-6 and TRBJ2-5; the D is unclear. The CDR3 sequence is 15 residues long. In germline, CDR1 is SGHVS, CDR2 FNYEAQ.

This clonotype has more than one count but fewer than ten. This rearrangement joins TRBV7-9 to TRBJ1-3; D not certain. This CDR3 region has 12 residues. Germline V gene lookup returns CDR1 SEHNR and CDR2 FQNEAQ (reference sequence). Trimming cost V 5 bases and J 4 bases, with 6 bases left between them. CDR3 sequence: CASSLPGNTIYF. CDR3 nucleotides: TGTGCCAGCAGCCTGCCCGGAAACACCATATATTTT.

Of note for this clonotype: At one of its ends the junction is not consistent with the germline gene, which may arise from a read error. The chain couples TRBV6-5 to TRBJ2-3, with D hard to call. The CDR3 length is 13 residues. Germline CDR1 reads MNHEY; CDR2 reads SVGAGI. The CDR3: CASNYSTSDTQYF. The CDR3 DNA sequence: TGTGCCAGCAATTACTCGACCTCAGATACGCAGTATTTT.

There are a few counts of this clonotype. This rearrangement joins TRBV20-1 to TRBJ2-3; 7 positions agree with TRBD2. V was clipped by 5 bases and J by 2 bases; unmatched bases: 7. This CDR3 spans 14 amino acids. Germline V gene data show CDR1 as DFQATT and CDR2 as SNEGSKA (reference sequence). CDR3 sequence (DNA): TGCAGTGCTTTTCGACTAGCCATCACAGATACGCAGTATTTT. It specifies CSAFRLAITDTQYF.

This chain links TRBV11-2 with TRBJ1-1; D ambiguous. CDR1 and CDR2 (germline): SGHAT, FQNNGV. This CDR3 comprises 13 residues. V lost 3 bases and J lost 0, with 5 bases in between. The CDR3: CASSLQMNTEAFF. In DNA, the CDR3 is TGTGCCAGCAGCTTGCAGATGAACACTGAAGCTTTCTTT.

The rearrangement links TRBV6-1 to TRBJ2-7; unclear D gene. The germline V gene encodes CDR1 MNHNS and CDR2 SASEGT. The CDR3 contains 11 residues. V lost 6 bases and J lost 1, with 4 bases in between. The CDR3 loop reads CASRFSYEQYF. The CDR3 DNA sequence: TGTGCCAGCAGATTTTCCTACGAGCAGTACTTC.

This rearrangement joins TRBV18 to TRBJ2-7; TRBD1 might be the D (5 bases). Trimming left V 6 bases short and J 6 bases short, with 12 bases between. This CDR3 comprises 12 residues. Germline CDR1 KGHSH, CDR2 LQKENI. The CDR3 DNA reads TGTGCCAGCTCCCAGGGAATAGGCGAGCAGTACTTC. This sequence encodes CASSQGIGEQYF.

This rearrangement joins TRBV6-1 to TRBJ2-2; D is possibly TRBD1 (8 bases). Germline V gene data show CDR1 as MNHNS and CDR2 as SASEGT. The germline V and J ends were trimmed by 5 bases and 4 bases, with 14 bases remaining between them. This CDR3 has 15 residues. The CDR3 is CASSHRGEGTGELFF. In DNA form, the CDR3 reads TGTGCCAGCAGTCACAGGGGGGAGGGCACCGGGGAGCTGTTTTTT.

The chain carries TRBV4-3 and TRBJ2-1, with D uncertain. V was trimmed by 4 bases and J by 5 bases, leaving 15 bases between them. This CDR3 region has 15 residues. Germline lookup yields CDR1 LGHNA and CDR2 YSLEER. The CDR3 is CASSLLQGRDNEQFF. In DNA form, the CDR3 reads TGCGCCAGCAGCCTTTTACAAGGACGGGACAATGAGCAGTTCTTC.

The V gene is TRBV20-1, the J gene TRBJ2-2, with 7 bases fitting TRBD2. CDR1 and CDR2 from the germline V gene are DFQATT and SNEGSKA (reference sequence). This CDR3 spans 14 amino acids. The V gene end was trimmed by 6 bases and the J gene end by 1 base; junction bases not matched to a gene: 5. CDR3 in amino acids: CSARGEENTGELFF. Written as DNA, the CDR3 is TGCAGTGCCCGGGGGGAGGAGAACACCGGGGAGCTGTTTTTT.

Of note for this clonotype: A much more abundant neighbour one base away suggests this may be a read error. The CDR3 sequence is CASSLAGTIPETQYF. The CDR3 coding sequence is TGTGCCAGCAGCTTAGCGGGGACTATTCCAGAGACCCAGTACTTC. This chain connects TRBV7-9 to TRBJ2-5; 7 bases map to TRBD2. Germline CDR1 and CDR2: SEHNR and FQNEAQ (reference sequence). The trim removed 0 bases at V and 4 bases at J, leaving 5 bases unmatched. The CDR3 length is 15 residues.

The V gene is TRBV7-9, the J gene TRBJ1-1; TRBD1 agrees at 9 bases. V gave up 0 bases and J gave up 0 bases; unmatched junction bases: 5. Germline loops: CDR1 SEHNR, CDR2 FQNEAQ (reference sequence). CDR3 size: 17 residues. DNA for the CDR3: TGTGCCAGCAGCTTAGCGACAGGGGGGTTTATGAACACTGAAGCTTTCTTT. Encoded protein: CASSLATGGFMNTEAFF.

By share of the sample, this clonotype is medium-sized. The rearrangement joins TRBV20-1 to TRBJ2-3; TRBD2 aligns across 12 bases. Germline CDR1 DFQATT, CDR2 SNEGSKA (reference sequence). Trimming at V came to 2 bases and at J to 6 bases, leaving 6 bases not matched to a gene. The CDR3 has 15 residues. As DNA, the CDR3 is TGCAGTGCTAGAAGGTCTAGCGGGAGGGGCGATACGCAGTATTTT. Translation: CSARRSSGRGDTQYF.

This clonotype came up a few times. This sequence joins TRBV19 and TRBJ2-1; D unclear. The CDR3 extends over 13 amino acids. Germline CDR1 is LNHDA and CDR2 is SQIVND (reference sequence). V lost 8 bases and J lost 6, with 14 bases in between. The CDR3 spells CASSPALGNEQFF. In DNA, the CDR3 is TGTGCCAGTTCCCCAGCTTTAGGCAATGAGCAGTTCTTC.

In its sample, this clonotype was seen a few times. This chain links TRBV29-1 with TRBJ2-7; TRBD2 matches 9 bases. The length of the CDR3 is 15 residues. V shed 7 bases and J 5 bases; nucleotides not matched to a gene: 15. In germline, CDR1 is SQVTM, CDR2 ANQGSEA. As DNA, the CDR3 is TGCAGCGCCGGAGGTGGTAGCGGGAGTATCAACGAGCAGTACTTC. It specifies CSAGGGSGSINEQYF.

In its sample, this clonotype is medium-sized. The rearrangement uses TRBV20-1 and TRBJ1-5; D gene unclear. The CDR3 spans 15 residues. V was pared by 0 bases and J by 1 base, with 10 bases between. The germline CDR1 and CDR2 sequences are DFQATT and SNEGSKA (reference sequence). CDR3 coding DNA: TGCAGTGCTAGAGACGCCGGCGGGAGCAATCAGCCCCAGCATTTT. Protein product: CSARDAGGSNQPQHF.

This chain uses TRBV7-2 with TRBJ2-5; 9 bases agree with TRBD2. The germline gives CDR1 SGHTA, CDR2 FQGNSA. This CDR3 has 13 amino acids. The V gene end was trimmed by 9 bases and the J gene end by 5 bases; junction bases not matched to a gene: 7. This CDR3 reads CARAGGDGETQYF. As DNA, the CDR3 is TGTGCCAGGGCGGGGGGGGATGGGGAGACCCAGTACTTC.

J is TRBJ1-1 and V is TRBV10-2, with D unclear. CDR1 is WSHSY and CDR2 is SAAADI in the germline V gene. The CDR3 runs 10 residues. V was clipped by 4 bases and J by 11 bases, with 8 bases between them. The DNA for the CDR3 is TGCGCCAGCAGTGGGCAAGGGGCTTTCTTT. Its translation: CASSGQGAFF.

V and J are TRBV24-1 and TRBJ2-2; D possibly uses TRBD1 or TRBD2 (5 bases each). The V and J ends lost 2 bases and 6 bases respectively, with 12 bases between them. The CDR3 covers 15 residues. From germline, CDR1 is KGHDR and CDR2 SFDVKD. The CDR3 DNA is TGTGCCACCAGTGATTCTGTGACGGGGCCCGGGGAGCTGTTTTTT. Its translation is CATSDSVTGPGELFF.

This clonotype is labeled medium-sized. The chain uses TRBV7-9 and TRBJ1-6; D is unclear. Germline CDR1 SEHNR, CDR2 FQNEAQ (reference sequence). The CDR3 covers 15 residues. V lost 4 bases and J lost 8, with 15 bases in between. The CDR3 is CASSSLVGGDSPLHF. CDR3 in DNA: TGTGCCAGCAGCTCATTAGTGGGTGGGGATTCACCCCTCCACTTT. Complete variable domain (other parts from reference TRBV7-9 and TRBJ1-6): DTGVSQNPRHKITKRGQNVTFRCDPISEHNRLYWYRQTLGQGPEFLTYFQNEAQLEKSRLLSDRFSAERPKGSFSTLEIQRTEQGDSAMYLCASSSLVGGDSPLHFGNGTRLTVT.

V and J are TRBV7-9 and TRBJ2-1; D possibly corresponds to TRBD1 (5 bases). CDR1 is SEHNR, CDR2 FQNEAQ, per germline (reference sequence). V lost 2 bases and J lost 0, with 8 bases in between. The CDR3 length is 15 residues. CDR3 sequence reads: CASSLTGSSYNEQFF. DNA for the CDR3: TGTGCCAGCAGCTTAACAGGAAGCTCCTACAATGAGCAGTTCTTC. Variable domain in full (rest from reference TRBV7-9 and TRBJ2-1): DTGVSQNPRHKITKRGQNVTFRCDPISEHNRLYWYRQTLGQGPEFLTYFQNEAQLEKSRLLSDRFSAERPKGSFSTLEIQRTEQGDSAMYLCASSLTGSSYNEQFFGPGTRLTVL.

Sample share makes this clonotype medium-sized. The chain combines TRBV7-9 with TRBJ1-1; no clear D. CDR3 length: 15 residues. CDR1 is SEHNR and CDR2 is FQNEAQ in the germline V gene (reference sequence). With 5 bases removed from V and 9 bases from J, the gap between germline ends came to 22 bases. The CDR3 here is CASSHQPPGGEQAFF. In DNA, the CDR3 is TGTGCCAGCAGCCATCAGCCCCCAGGAGGAGAACAAGCTTTCTTT.

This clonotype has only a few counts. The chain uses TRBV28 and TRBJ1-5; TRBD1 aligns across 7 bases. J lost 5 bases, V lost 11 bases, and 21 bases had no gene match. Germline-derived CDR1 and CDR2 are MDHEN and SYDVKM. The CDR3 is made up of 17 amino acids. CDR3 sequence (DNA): TGTGCCTCCCCCTCCACAGGGGTCCCCCCCCCGCATCAGCCCCAGCATTTT. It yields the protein CASPSTGVPPPHQPQHF.

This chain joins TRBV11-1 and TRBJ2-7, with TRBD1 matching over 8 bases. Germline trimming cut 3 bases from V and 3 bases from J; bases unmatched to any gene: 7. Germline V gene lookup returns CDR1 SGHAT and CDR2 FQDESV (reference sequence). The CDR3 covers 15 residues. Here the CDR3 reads CASSFEGTGGYEQYF. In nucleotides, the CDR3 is TGTGCCAGCAGCTTTGAGGGGACAGGAGGCTACGAGCAGTACTTC.